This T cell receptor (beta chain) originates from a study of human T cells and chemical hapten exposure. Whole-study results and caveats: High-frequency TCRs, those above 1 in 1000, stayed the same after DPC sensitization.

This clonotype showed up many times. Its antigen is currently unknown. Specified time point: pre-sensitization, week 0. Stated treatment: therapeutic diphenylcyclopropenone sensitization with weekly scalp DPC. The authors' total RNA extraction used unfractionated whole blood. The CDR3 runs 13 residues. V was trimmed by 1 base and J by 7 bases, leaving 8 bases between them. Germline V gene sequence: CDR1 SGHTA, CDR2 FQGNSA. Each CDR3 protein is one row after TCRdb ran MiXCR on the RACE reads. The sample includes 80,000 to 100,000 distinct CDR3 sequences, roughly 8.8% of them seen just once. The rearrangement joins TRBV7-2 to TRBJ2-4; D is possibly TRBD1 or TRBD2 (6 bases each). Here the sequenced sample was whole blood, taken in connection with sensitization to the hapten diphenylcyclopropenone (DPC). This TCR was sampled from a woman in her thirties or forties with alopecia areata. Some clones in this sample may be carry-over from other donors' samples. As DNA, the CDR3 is TGTGCCAGCAGCTTAGGAGGGGGGAACATTCAGTACTTC. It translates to CASSLGGGNIQYF. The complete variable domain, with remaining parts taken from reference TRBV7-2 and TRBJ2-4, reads GAGVSQSPSNKVTEKGKDVELRCDPISGHTALYWYRQSLGQGLEFLIYFQGNSAPDKSGLPSDRFSAERTGGSVSTLTIQRTQQEDSAVYLCASSLGGGNIQYFGAGTRLSVL.